The clone carrying this T cell receptor (beta chain) was counted between two and nine times. The data belong to a study of beta chain features in type 1 diabetes. The germline V gene has CDR1 LNHDA and CDR2 SQIVND (reference sequence). The V end was cut by 3 bases, the J end by 7 bases, with 7 bases between. CDR3 size: 12 residues. Reverse transcription of all isolated RNA meant that expressed TCRB transcripts were sequenced. The assay was immunoSEQ multiplex PCR, and TCRdb's table has in-frame clones only and misses some. The sample lists 860,000 or so clones, 15% to 20% occurring once. The J gene is TRBJ2-1, the V gene TRBV19; D is possibly TRBD2 (5 bases). The receptor's source is a woman aged 18-30 years in good health. The sequencing sample was made of naive CD4+ T cells from blood. CDR3 protein: CASSMAGNEQFF. CDR3 bases: TGTGCCAGTAGTATGGCGGGTAATGAGCAGTTCTTC.